Sequencing of this T cell receptor beta chain was carried out in a study of graft-versus-host responses after intestinal transplantation. A word on this clone: Its antigen is unknown.

The table came from immunoSEQ multiplex PCR; TCRdb's copy has only in-frame clones and leaves some out. The table records tens of thousands of clones, 90% of them present only once. Study-level findings and limits: Allograft clonal ratios (graft-versus-host to host-versus-graft) were high in patients who had graft-donor T cell macrochimerism. The study associated peak circulating GvH clone levels with early post-transplant HvG declines.

Trimming removed 8 bases from V and 9 bases from J; junction bases left unmatched: 6. Looked up from germline, CDR1 is SNHLY and CDR2 is FYNNEI. This CDR3 region has 12 residues. The chain links TRBV2 to TRBJ1-5; TRBD1 aligns across 8 bases. The TCR sequence derives from a human donor who received an intestinal transplant. The sequences come from unstimulated CD4+ T cells sorted from spleen or lymph node cells, collected before intestinal transplant. CDR3 protein: CASAGQEGPQHF. The CDR3 DNA reads as TGTGCCAGCGCGGGACAGGAAGGGCCCCAGCATTTT.